A single sample is the source of the 9 T cell receptor beta chains below, sequenced in a study of T cells in Graves' hyperthyroidism and ophthalmopathy. RNA transcripts were the template for amplifying TCR beta CDR3 regions. During a first-round RT-PCR of the TCR CDR3, the HTBI primer set was used. MiXCR, run by TCRdb on the multiplex PCR reads, gives a single entry per CDR3 protein. The repertoire holds hundreds of thousands of distinct CDR3 sequences, around 15% seen once, with over 11% in the top ten. Material: blood. The receptors derive from a woman aged 40 to 50 with Graves' hyperthyroidism.

The CDR3 protein is CARGDTEAFF. Here the CDR3 DNA reads TGTGCCAGGGGCGACACTGAAGCTTTCTTT. This chain connects TRBV10-3 to TRBJ1-1, with D possibly being TRBD1 (5 bases). The germline CDR1 and CDR2 sequences are ENHRY and SYGVKD. This CDR3 contains 10 residues. The V and J ends lost 10 bases and 3 bases respectively, with 6 bases between them.

This clonotype was detected only a few times. The V and J genes are TRBV5-8 and TRBJ2-2; no definite D call. CDR3 length: 16 residues. The V gene lost 0 bases and the J gene lost 3 bases, with 12 bases spanning the gap. CDR1 is SGHTS and CDR2 is YDEGEE in the germline V gene. The CDR3 protein is CASSLAGSSHTGELFF. CDR3 bases: TGTGCCAGCAGCTTGGCCGGGTCTAGTCACACCGGGGAGCTGTTTTTT.

V usage is TRBV5-4 and J usage is TRBJ1-1; possible D gene TRBD1, 5 bases. V was shortened by 1 base and J by 11 bases, with 15 bases between the two germline ends. CDR3 length equals 13 residues. The germline gives CDR1 SGHNT, CDR2 YYREEE (reference sequence). For the CDR3, the DNA is TGTGCCAGCAGCTTGTATGGTGGGGGTGGGGCTTTCTTT. This gives the protein CASSLYGGGGAFF.

The sample holds many counts of this clonotype. This chain connects TRBV28 to TRBJ1-2; TRBD1 matches at 9 bases. V gave up 5 bases and J gave up 6 bases; unmatched junction bases: 4. Germline lookup yields CDR1 MDHEN and CDR2 SYDVKM. The CDR3 has 13 amino acids. Here the CDR3 DNA reads TGTGCCAGCAGTCGGGACAGGGTGGATGGCTACACCTTC. It codes for CASSRDRVDGYTF.

This clonotype appeared many times. The chain combines TRBV7-2 with TRBJ2-1, with D perhaps matching TRBD2 (6 bases). This CDR3 region has 15 residues. CDR1 is SGHTA and CDR2 is FQGNSA in the germline V gene. With 3 bases removed from V and 4 bases from J, the gap between germline ends came to 13 bases. The chain's CDR3 is CASSFSSATYNEQFF. The CDR3 DNA sequence: TGTGCCAGCAGCTTTTCTAGCGCGACGTACAATGAGCAGTTCTTC.

This clonotype has a count of ten or more. The chain has TRBV28 and TRBJ2-3; D not certain. Germline values: CDR1 MDHEN, CDR2 SYDVKM. Trimming removed 3 bases at V and 0 bases at J, with 10 bases between. CDR3 length: 15 amino acids. As DNA, the CDR3 is TGTGCCAGCAGTTTGAAGACCAGTAGCACAGATACGCAGTATTTT. Protein sequence: CASSLKTSSTDTQYF.

This clonotype was recorded a few times. The junction departs from the called germline gene at one end, perhaps through a read error. V usage is TRBV11-3 and J usage is TRBJ2-5, with 10 nucleotides matching TRBD2. The CDR3 is 15 amino acids. The germline CDR1 and CDR2 sequences are SGHNT and YENEEA. CDR3 sequence: CASSSTSGARETRYF. CDR3 nucleotide sequence: TGTGCCAGCAGCTCCACTAGCGGGGCAAGAGAGACCCGGTACTTC.

CDR3 coding DNA: TGTGCCAGCAGTTTAGGGCAGGTGGTTGAAAAACTGTTTTTT. Translation gives CASSLGQVVEKLFF. The V call is TRBV28, the J call TRBJ1-4; no reliable D call. CDR3 length: 14 amino acids. The germline CDR1 and CDR2 sequences are MDHEN and SYDVKM. V was cut by 2 bases and J by 7 bases, with 11 bases left in between.

At least ten counts were recorded for this clonotype. This chain links TRBV2 with TRBJ1-5, with a possible D match to TRBD1 (6 bases). V was cut by 6 bases and J by 2 bases, with 11 bases left in between. Germline V gives CDR1 SNHLY, CDR2 FYNNEI. This CDR3 has 14 residues. Here the CDR3 reads CASRGQSGNQPQHF. CDR3 coding DNA: TGTGCCAGCAGGGGACAATCAGGCAATCAGCCCCAGCATTTT.